The rows below give T cell receptor beta chains drawn from one sample of a study of identical twins. TCRdb processed the 5' RACE reads anew with MiXCR; each CDR3 protein has one entry. The data contain about 220,000 distinct CDR3 sequences, under 8.5% of them seen just once; the ten biggest clones take up roughly 15%. The sample was also linked to a second study, of T cells expressing NK-cell markers.

The sequencing input was CD8+ T cells sorted from blood. The receptors originated from a young woman in good health. The CDR3 runs from the conserved cysteine through the conserved F or W. The D gene is left open where the match is weak. Expanded clones get a size class; other rows say once, few or many, or leave the size out.

D | J | size | V | DNA | CDR3
. | TRBJ2-1 | many | TRBV5-1 | TGCGCCAGCAGCTCCCATCCAGGGGTAGACTCCTACAATGAGCAGTTCTTC | CASSSHPGVDSYNEQFF
TRBD1 | TRBJ2-7 | many | TRBV20-1 | TGCAGTGCCAGAGACAGGGTTGGGTTCTACGAGCAGTACTTC | CSARDRVGFYEQYF
. | TRBJ2-5 | few | TRBV7-9 | TGTGCCAGCAGCTCGAGGGTGACTAGAAAAGAGACCCAGTACTTC | CASSSRVTRKETQYF
. | TRBJ2-2 | few | TRBV6-1 | TGTGCCAGCAGGGGGCTCGGGGACGCGAACACCGGGGAGCTGTTTTTT | CASRGLGDANTGELFF
. | TRBJ2-1 | few | TRBV6-6 | TGTGCCAGCGGGCTAGCTGCCTTCAATGAGCAGTTCTTC | CASGLAAFNEQFF
TRBD2 | TRBJ2-7 | few | TRBV5-6 | TGTGCCAGCAGCTTGGGTGGGGGGGACGAGCAGTACTTC | CASSLGGGDEQYF
TRBD1 | TRBJ1-1 | few | TRBV10-3 | TGTGCCATCAGGCCGGACAGGGGGCCGACTTTCTTT | CAIRPDRGPTFF
TRBD1 | TRBJ1-2 | few | TRBV29-1 | TGCAGCGCCTTTTCCGGACAGGGACGTGGAGGCTACACCTTC | CSAFSGQGRGGYTF
TRBD1 | TRBJ2-1 | many | TRBV12-3/TRBV12-4 | TGTGCCAGCACTACGGCAAGGGGGCTGTCGAATGAGCAGTTCTTC | CASTTARGLSNEQFF
. | TRBJ1-5 | many | TRBV12-5 | TGTGCTAGTGGTTTCGGGGACCCCCAGCATTTT | CASGFGDPQHF
. | TRBJ2-7 | many | TRBV12-3/TRBV12-4 | TGTGCCAGCAGTTTATCCTCTGAGCAGTACTTC | CASSLSSEQYF
. | TRBJ1-4 | many | TRBV11-2 | TGTGCCAGCAGCCCCGATAGCCCACTTGCAACTAATGAAAAACTGTTTTTT | CASSPDSPLATNEKLFF
. | TRBJ1-5 | many | TRBV5-1 | TGCGCCAGCAGCGAAGGGGAGAGCAATCAGCCCCAGCATTTT | CASSEGESNQPQHF
. | TRBJ2-7 | many | TRBV12-3/TRBV12-4 | TGTGCCAGCAGTTCCGGGACATCACTTACCGAGCAGTACTTC | CASSSGTSLTEQYF
. | TRBJ1-2 | few | TRBV27 | TGTGCCAGCAGAGCCCTGGGCTGGGGCTACACCTTC | CASRALGWGYTF
. | TRBJ2-7 | . | TRBV6-2/TRBV6-3 | TGTGCCAGCAGTTCTTCCGGGACAACCTACGAGCAGTACTTC | CASSSSGTTYEQYF
. | TRBJ1-3 | many | TRBV7-8 | TGTGCCAGCAGCGTGGGCCCGGGGGCTGGAAACACCATATATTTT | CASSVGPGAGNTIYF
. | TRBJ2-2 | few | TRBV2 | TGTGCCAGCAGCCTGACACTCTCCACCGGGGAGCTGTTTTTT | CASSLTLSTGELFF
. | TRBJ1-2 | . | TRBV6-1 | TGTGCCAGCATAGGGGAGAACAATCGCCTTGCTAACTATGGCTACACCTTC | CASIGENNRLANYGYTF
TRBD1 | TRBJ2-7 | few | TRBV29-1 | TGCAGCGTTGGGGGACAGGGGACCACCTACGAGCAGTACTTC | CSVGGQGTTYEQYF
. | TRBJ2-5 | . | TRBV12-3/TRBV12-4 | TGTGCCAGCAGTTCAACAGGGTTTGAGTCGTCCCAGTACTTC | CASSSTGFESSQYF
TRBD1 | TRBJ1-5 | many | TRBV24-1 | TGTGCCACCAGTGATTCGACAGGGCTACAGCATTTT | CATSDSTGLQHF
. | TRBJ2-3 | few | TRBV6-5 | TGTGCCAGCAGCTCACTCCCCACAGATACGCAGTATTTT | CASSSLPTDTQYF
. | TRBJ2-2 | . | TRBV7-6 | TGTGCCAGCAGCTTCCCGGGACCCACCGGGGAGCTGTTTTTT | CASSFPGPTGELFF
TRBD1 | TRBJ1-1 | many | TRBV15 | TGTGCCACCAGCAGTGACAGGGGCCAGAACACTGAAGCTTTCTTT | CATSSDRGQNTEAFF
TRBD1 | TRBJ1-4 | . | TRBV7-9 | TGTGCCAGCAGCCGCAGACAGGGTACTAATGAAAAACTGTTTTTT | CASSRRQGTNEKLFF
. | TRBJ2-7 | few | TRBV27 | TGTGCCAGCAGTTTGAACAGGGATTACTACGAGCAGTACTTC | CASSLNRDYYEQYF
. | TRBJ2-1 | few | TRBV9 | TGTGCCAGCAGCGTTGAGCGGGCCTCCTACAATGAGCAGTTCTTC | CASSVERASYNEQFF